The rows below give T cell receptor beta chains drawn from one sample of a study of blood T cell repertoires in COVID-19. The protocol was immunoSEQ multiplex PCR, while the TCRdb copy is restricted to in-frame clones and leaves out a portion. The table has under 300,000 clones, 84% seen once. The sequenced sample was peripheral blood. These receptor sequences come from a man aged 35 to 55 who had recovered from COVID-19. The CDR3 runs from the conserved cysteine through the conserved F or W. D genes are given only for firm matches. Only some rows state a clone size, as once, few, many or a class for expanded clones.

cdr3_nt cdr3_aa j_call clone_size d_call v_call
TGTGCCAGCAGGTCCAGTTATAGCAATCAGCCCCAGCATTTT CASRSSYSNQPQHF TRBJ1-5 . . TRBV6-5
TGTGCCACCAGCAGGAGAGGGTCTAGGGAGCAGTTCTTC CATSRRGSREQFF TRBJ2-1 . . TRBV15
TGCGCCAGCAGCGATAGCGGGGGGGAAACAGATACGCAGTATTTT CASSDSGGETDTQYF TRBJ2-3 . TRBD2 TRBV5-1
TGTGCCACCAGTGAGGGCGGGAGGGAGCCGACCCAGTACTTC CATSEGGREPTQYF TRBJ2-5 . TRBD2 TRBV24-1
TGTGCCACCAGACAGGGCTCTGGAAACACCATATATTTT CATRQGSGNTIYF TRBJ1-3 . TRBD1 TRBV6-6
TGTGCCAGCAGCTCAAGTAGGGGGCGCGACATTCAGTACTTC CASSSSRGRDIQYF TRBJ2-4 . TRBD1 TRBV7-2
TGTGCCAGCAGCCACTGGGACAGGGATGTAGCTTTCTTT CASSHWDRDVAFF TRBJ1-1 few TRBD1 TRBV7-9
TGTGCCAGCAGCCCAGGACAGGGGGCCAATAACTATGGCTACACCTTC CASSPGQGANNYGYTF TRBJ1-2 . TRBD1 TRBV7-2
TGCGCCAGCAGCTTGGACAGGGTTTATCACGAGCAGTACTTC CASSLDRVYHEQYF TRBJ2-7 . . TRBV5-1
TGTGCCAGCAGCGCCCAGGTGGGGGGTTACGAGCAGTATTTC CASSAQVGGYEQYF TRBJ2-7 . . TRBV9
TGTGCCAGCAGCTTGGGGCGAGGGAACACTGAAGCTTTCTTT CASSLGRGNTEAFF TRBJ1-1 few . TRBV5-4
TGTGCCTGGAGGCGGGGGACCTACGAGCAGTACTTC CAWRRGTYEQYF TRBJ2-7 . TRBD2 TRBV30
TGTGCCAGCACCCGGGACAGGGGTGAGACCCAGTACTTC CASTRDRGETQYF TRBJ2-5 . TRBD1 TRBV18
TGTGCCAGCAGCCAAGAAGGGACAGGTGCCGCGGGTGAAAAACTGTTTTTT CASSQEGTGAAGEKLFF TRBJ1-4 . TRBD1 TRBV3-1/TRBV3-2
TGTGCCAGCAGTAAGACAGGGGGAGGTGGCTACACCTTC CASSKTGGGGYTF TRBJ1-2 many TRBD1 TRBV12-3/TRBV12-4
TGCGCCAGCAGCCAACAACCAGGGGGCGCGGGTGGGACCCAGTACTTC CASSQQPGGAGGTQYF TRBJ2-5 . TRBD1 TRBV4-3
TGTGCCAGCAGCAAAGCGGACGGAGGTAGGGACAGGAGAGCCAAAAACATTCAGTACTTC CASSKADGGRDRRAKNIQYF TRBJ2-4 . . TRBV21-1
TGTGCCAGCAGCCCAAACCGGGACAGGGGGCAAGTCAATGACTACGAGCAGTACTTC CASSPNRDRGQVNDYEQYF TRBJ2-7 . TRBD1 TRBV7-6
TGTGCCAGCAATCAAAGCCCGGGACAAGCCCTCTATGGCTACACCTTC CASNQSPGQALYGYTF TRBJ1-2 . . TRBV6-6
TGTGCCAGCAGCCAAGGACTAGCGAAGAATGAGCAGTTCTTC CASSQGLAKNEQFF TRBJ2-1 . TRBD2 TRBV7-2
TGTGCCAGCAGTGAAGCCCGGGATACGCAGTATTTT CASSEARDTQYF TRBJ2-3 . . TRBV6-1
TGTGCCACCAGTGACAGGTCCGGAGGGGAGACCCAGTACTTC CATSDRSGGETQYF TRBJ2-5 . . TRBV24-1
TGCAGCGTGAGTTCAGGGAACTATGGCTACACCTTC CSVSSGNYGYTF TRBJ1-2 . . TRBV29-1
TGTGCCAGCAGCTTGGATAGGGGGGGTGTTCAGTTCTTC CASSLDRGGVQFF TRBJ2-1 . . TRBV5-6
TGTGCCAGCAGCCCAACAGGGGGCCCATTGATGAACACTGAAGCTTTCTTT CASSPTGGPLMNTEAFF TRBJ1-1 . TRBD1 TRBV5-5
TGTGCCAGCAGTGAGACAGGGGGGGGCACCGGGGAGCTGTTTTTT CASSETGGGTGELFF TRBJ2-2 . TRBD1 TRBV6-4
TGTGCCAGCAGCTCCGTGACTAGCGGGGGGCCTAGCTCCTACAATGAGCAGTTCTTC CASSSVTSGGPSSYNEQFF TRBJ2-1 . TRBD2 TRBV5-4
TGTGCCGCATCGGGGGGTGGTCTGGGCAATCAGCCCCAGCATTTT CAASGGGLGNQPQHF TRBJ1-5 . . TRBV30
TGTGCCAGCAGCCCTAGAGGGGGTACAGCTTTCTTT CASSPRGGTAFF TRBJ1-1 . . TRBV12-3/TRBV12-4
TGTGCCAGCAGCCAAGATTCAGGGCTAAGCTCCTACAATGAGCAGTTCTTC CASSQDSGLSSYNEQFF TRBJ2-1 . . TRBV3-1/TRBV3-2
TGTGCCAGCAGTGTGTTCGGGTCCACTCTCGGACAGGGGAGCACCGGGGAGCTGTTTTTT CASSVFGSTLGQGSTGELFF TRBJ2-2 few TRBD1 TRBV27